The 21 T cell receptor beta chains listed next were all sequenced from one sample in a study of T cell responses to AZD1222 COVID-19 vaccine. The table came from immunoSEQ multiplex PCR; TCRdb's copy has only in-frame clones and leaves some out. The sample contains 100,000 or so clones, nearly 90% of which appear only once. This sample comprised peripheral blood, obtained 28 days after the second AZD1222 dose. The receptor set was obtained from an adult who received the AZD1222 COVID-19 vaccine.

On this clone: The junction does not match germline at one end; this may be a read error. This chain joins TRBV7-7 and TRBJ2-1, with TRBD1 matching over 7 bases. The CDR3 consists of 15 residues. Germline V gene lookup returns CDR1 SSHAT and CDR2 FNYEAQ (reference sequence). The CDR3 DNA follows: TGTGCTAGCAGCTCGTCAACAGGGGAGCACAATGAGCAGTTCTTC. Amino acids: CASSSSTGEHNEQFF.

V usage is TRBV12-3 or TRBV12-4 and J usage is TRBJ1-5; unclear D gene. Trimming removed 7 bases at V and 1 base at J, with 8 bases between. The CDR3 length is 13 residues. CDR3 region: CASTRLSNQPQHF. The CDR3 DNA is TGTGCCAGCACTAGACTAAGCAATCAGCCCCAGCATTTT.

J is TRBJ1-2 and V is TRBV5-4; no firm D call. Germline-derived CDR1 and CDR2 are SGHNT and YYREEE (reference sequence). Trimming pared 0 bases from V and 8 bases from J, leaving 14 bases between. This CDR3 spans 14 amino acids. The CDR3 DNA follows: TGTGCCAGCAGCTTGGCCAGGTTTTCTATAGGCTACACCTTC. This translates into CASSLARFSIGYTF.

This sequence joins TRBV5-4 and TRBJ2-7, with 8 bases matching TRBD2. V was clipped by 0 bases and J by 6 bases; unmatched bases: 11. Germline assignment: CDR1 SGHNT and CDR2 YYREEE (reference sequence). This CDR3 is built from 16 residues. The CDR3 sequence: CASSLVPSGRRGEQYF. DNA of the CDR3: TGTGCCAGCAGCTTGGTCCCTAGCGGGCGTCGGGGCGAGCAGTACTTC.

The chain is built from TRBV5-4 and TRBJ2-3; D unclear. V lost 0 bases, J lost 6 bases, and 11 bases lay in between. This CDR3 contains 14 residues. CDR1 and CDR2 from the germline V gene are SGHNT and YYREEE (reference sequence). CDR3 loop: CASSLELTQDTQYF. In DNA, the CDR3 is TGTGCCAGCAGCTTGGAACTAACCCAGGATACGCAGTATTTT.

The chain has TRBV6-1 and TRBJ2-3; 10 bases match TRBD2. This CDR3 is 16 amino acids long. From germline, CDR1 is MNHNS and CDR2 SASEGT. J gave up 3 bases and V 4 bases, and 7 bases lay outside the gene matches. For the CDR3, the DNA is TGTGCCAGCAGTGGTTGGGCTAGCGGGAGTACAGATACGCAGTATTTT. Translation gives CASSGWASGSTDTQYF.

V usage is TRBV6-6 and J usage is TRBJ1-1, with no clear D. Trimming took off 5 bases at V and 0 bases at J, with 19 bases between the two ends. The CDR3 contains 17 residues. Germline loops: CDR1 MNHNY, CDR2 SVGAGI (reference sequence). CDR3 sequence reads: CASSLKPSKAMNTEAFF. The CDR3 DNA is TGTGCCAGCAGTCTCAAACCCTCTAAGGCAATGAACACTGAAGCTTTCTTT.

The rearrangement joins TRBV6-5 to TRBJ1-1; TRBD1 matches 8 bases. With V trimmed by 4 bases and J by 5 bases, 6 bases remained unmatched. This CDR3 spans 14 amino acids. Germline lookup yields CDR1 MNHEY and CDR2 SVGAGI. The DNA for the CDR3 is TGTGCCAGCAGTTTGCAGGGGGCAGGTACTGAAGCTTTCTTT. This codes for CASSLQGAGTEAFF.

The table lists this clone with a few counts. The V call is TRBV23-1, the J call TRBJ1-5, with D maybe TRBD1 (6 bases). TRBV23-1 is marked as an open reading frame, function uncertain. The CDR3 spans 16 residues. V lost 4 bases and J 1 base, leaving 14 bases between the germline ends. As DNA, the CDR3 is TGCGCCAGCAGTCGAACCCGGGACAAAAGCAATCAGCCCCAGCATTTT. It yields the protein CASSRTRDKSNQPQHF.

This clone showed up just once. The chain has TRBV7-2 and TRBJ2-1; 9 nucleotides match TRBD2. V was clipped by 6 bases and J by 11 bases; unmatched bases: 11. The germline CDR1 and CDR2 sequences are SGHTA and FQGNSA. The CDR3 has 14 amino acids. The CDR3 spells CASSSGSSGAKQFF. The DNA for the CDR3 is TGTGCCAGCAGTTCAGGTTCTAGCGGGGCAAAGCAGTTCTTC.

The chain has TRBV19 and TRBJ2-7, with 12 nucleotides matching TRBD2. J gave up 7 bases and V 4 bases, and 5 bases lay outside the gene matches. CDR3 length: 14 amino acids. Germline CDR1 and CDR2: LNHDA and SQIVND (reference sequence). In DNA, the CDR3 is TGTGCCAGTAGTAAACTAGCGGGAGGAGGGGAGCAGTACTTC. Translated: CASSKLAGGGEQYF.

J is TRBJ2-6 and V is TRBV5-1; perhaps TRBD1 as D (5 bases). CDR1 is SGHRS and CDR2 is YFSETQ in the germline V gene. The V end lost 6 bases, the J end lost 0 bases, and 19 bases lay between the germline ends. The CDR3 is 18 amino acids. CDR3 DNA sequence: TGCGCCAGCACGCATATCCAGGGATTACCCTCTGGGGCCAACGTCCTGACTTTC. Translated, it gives CASTHIQGLPSGANVLTF.

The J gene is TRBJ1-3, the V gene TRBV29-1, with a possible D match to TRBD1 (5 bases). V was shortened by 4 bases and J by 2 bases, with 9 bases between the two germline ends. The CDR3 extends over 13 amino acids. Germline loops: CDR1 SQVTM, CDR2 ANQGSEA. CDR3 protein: CSVGVGAGNTIYF. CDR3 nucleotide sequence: TGCAGCGTTGGGGTAGGGGCTGGAAACACCATATATTTT.

For the CDR3, the DNA is TGTGCCAGCAGTGAGATACGTCGGGCGACGGCCCAGTACTTC. Its translation is CASSEIRRATAQYF. This sequence joins TRBV2 and TRBJ2-5; D is unresolved. Germline V gene lookup returns CDR1 SNHLY and CDR2 FYNNEI. This CDR3 spans 14 amino acids. Trimming pared 3 bases from V and 9 bases from J, leaving 17 bases between. The full variable domain, its missing parts supplied by reference TRBV2 and TRBJ2-5, is EPEVTQTPSHQVTQMGQEVILRCVPISNHLYFYWYRQILGQKVEFLVSFYNNEISEKSEIFDDQFSVERPDGSNFTLKIRSTKLEDSAMYFCASSEIRRATAQYFGPGTRLLVL.

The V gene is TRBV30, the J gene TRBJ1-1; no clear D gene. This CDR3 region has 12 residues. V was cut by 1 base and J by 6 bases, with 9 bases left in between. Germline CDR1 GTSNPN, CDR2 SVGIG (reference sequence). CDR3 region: CAWSEDPAEAFF. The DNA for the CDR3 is TGTGCCTGGAGTGAGGACCCAGCTGAAGCTTTCTTT.

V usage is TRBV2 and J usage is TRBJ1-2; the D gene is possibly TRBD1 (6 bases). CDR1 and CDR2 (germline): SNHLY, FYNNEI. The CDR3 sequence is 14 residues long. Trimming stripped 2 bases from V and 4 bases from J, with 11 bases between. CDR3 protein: CASSERGTFYGYTF. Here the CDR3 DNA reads TGTGCCAGCAGTGAACGGGGGACATTCTATGGCTACACCTTC. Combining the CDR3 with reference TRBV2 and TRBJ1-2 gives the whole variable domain EPEVTQTPSHQVTQMGQEVILRCVPISNHLYFYWYRQILGQKVEFLVSFYNNEISEKSEIFDDQFSVERPDGSNFTLKIRSTKLEDSAMYFCASSERGTFYGYTFGSGTRLTVV.

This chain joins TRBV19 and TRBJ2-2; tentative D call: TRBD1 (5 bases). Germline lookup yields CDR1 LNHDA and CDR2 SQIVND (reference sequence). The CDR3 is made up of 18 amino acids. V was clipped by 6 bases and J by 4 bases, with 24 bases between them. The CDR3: CASSPSDSLWSSTGELFF. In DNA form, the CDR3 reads TGTGCCAGTAGCCCGTCCGACAGCCTTTGGTCAAGCACCGGGGAGCTGTTTTTT.

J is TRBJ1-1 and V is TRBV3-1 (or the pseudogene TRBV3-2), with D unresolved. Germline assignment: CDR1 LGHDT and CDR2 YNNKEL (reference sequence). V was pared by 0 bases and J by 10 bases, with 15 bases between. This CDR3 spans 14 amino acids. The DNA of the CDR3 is TGTGCCAGCAGCCAAGATCTACCGGGCTGGGGAGCTTTCTTT. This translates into CASSQDLPGWGAFF.

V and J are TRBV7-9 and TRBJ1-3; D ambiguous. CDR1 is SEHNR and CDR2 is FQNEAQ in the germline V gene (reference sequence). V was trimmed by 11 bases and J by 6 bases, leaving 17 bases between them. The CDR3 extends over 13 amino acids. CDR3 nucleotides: TGTGCCCACGAGCGAGAAACCGAAAACACCATATATTTT. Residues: CAHERETENTIYF.

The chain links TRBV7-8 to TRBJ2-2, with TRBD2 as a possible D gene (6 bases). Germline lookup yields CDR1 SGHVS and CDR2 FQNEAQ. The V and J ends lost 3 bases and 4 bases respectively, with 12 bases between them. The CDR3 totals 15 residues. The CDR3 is CASSLQAGPTGELFF. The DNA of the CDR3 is TGTGCCAGCAGCTTGCAAGCGGGTCCCACCGGGGAGCTGTTTTTT.

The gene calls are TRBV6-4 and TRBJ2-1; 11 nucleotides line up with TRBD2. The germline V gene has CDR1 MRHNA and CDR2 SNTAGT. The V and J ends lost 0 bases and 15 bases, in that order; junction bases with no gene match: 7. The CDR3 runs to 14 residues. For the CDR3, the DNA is TGTGCCAGCAGTGACTCAGGCCAGACTAGCGGGGTGTTCTTC. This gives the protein CASSDSGQTSGVFF.